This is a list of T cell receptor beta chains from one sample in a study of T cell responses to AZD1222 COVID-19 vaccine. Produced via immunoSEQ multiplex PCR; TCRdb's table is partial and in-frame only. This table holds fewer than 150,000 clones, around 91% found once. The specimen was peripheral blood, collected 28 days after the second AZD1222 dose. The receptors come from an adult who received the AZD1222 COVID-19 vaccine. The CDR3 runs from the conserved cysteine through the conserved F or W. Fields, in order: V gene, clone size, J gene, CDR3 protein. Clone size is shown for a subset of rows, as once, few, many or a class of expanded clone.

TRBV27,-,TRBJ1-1,CASSSQLGAPSFF
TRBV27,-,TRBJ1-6,CASSLSTYPANSPLHF
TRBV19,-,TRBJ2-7,CASSILAASSYEQYF
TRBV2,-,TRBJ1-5,CASTGTGKGNQPQHF
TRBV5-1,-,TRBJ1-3,CASSTQGVGNTIYF
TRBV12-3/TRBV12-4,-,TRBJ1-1,CASSLSVNTEAFF
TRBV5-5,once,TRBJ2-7,CASSQGPRPYEQYF
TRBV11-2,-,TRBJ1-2,CASSRGQGWDNYGYTF
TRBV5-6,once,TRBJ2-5,CASSPGGRAQYF
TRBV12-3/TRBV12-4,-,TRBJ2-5,CASSWTGRETQYF
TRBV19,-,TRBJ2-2,CASSMLGRTNTGELFF
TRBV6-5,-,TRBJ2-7,CASNGGINYEQYF
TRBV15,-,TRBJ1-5,CATSPAGNQPQHF
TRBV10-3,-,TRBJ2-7,CAISEQNRDSSEQYF
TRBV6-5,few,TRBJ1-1,CASSTDRVGTEAFF
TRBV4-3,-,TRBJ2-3,CASSQDYRGETDTQYF
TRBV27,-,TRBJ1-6,CASSLVGGETYNSPLHF
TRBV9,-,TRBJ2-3,CASSPGTSGGVDTQYF
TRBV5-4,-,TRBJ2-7,CASNPQGSAYEQYF
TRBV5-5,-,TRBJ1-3,CASSSAGEAGNTIYF
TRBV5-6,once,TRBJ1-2,CASSKTGSKGSNYGYTF
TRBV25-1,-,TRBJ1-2,CASSNMAGFGYTF
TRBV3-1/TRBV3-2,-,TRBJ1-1,CASSPGATEAFF
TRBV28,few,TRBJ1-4,CASRSPEGARATNEKLFF
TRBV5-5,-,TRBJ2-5,CASSPSGREETQYF
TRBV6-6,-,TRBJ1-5,CASSFPNQPQHF
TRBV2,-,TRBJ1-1,CASSDQGTVAEAFF
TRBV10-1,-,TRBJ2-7,CSDRGFDLYEQYF
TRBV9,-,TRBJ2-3,CASSAGGTDTQYF
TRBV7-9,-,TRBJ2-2,CASSLSPGGTGELFF
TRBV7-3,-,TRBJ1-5,CASSLTPGLNQPQHF
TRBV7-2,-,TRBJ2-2,CASSRTRSDTGELFF
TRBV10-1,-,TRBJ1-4,CASSRGLDEKLFF
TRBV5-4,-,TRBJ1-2,CASSPDTNYGYTF
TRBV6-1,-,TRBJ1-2,CASSEEVAGFYGYTF
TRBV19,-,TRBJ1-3,CASSIGGGSRNTIYF
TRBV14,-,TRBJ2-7,CASSLLSGPHEQYF
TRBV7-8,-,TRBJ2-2,CASSLQGELFF
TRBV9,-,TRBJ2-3,CASSVGPSGGAGATDTQYF
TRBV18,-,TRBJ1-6,CASSFGTGDNSPLHF
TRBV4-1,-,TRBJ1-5,CASSGTVQGQPQHF
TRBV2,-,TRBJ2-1,CASRRPSGRAHEQFF
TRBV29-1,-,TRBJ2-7,CSVGGSNYEQYF
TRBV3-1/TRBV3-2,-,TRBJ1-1,CASSRTGGDTEAFF